The clone carrying this T cell receptor (beta chain) has only one observation. The sample is drawn from a study of tissue T cells after allogeneic stem cell transplantation. V shed 4 bases and J 6 bases; nucleotides not matched to a gene: 8. The length of the CDR3 is 15 residues. Germline CDR1 SGHRS, CDR2 YFSETQ. Clones were sequenced by immunoSEQ multiplex PCR, and TCRdb holds only the in-frame ones, with some missing. The sample carries about 6,300 clones, approximately 70% recorded once. The material sequenced was tissue from the rectum, taken at autopsy. This TCR was sampled from a woman aged 18-55 years with breast cancer. This chain links TRBV5-1 with TRBJ2-1; 9 bases match TRBD2. CDR3 in DNA: TGCGCCAGCAGCCCGGAGGCTAGCGGGGTCAATGAGCAGTTCTTC. Translated: CASSPEASGVNEQFF.